Listed below are T cell receptor beta chains from one sample, sequenced in a study of blood T cells in healthy people across ages. TCRdb redid the calling of the 5' RACE reads with MiXCR, one entry per CDR3 protein. The repertoire holds fewer than 800,000 distinct CDR3 sequences, 49% seen once, with around a third in the top ten. The sequenced sample was blood. The receptors stem from a woman aged 60-70 years in good health. Each CDR3 is given with its conserved first and last residue. D genes are given only for firm matches. Size is stated for part of the rows, as once, few or many counts, or as a class when the clone is expanded.

CDR3aa,CDR3nt,v_gene,d_gene,j_gene,abundance
CATRGPYQGDTQYF,TGTGCCACCAGGGGACCTTACCAGGGGGATACGCAGTATTTT,TRBV24-1,-,TRBJ2-3,-
CSVAGNEQYF,TGCAGCGTTGCAGGGAACGAGCAGTACTTC,TRBV29-1,-,TRBJ2-7,many
CASSSQLGQPQHF,TGTGCCAGCAGCTCCCAGTTGGGTCAGCCCCAGCATTTT,TRBV12-3/TRBV12-4,-,TRBJ1-5,-
CSARIQKNIQYF,TGCAGTGCTAGAATCCAGAAAAACATTCAGTACTTC,TRBV20-1,-,TRBJ2-4,few
CAGSPRTSAGNIQYF,TGTGCCGGCAGCCCGAGGACTAGCGCTGGAAACATTCAGTACTTC,TRBV7-2,TRBD2,TRBJ2-4,-
CASSYTRAQGSDTQYF,TGTGCCAGCAGTTATACCCGAGCCCAGGGCTCCGATACGCAGTATTTT,TRBV6-5,-,TRBJ2-3,-
CASSRGPEGNTEAFF,TGTGCCAGCAGCCGGGGACCCGAAGGAAACACTGAAGCTTTCTTT,TRBV9,-,TRBJ1-1,-
CASSEPGQGTTQYF,TGTGCCAGCAGTGAACCGGGACAGGGTACGACCCAGTACTTC,TRBV6-1,TRBD1,TRBJ2-5,-
CSARTGTGNTEAFF,TGCAGTGCTAGAACCGGGACAGGGAACACTGAAGCTTTCTTT,TRBV20-1,TRBD1,TRBJ1-1,few
CASSLGGTGSYNEQYF,TGTGCCAGCAGCTTGGGAGGGACAGGGTCCTACAATGAGCAGTACTTC,TRBV5-4,TRBD1,TRBJ2-7,-
CASSVDSVGKRATYEQYF,TGCGCCAGCAGCGTGGATTCGGTTGGGAAGCGGGCAACCTACGAGCAGTACTTC,TRBV5-1,-,TRBJ2-7,-